The 9 T cell receptor beta chains given below trace back to one sample, sequenced in a study of OX40 agonist ivuxolimab in advanced cancers. Using immunoSEQ multiplex PCR, the repertoire was profiled, and TCRdb retains in-frame clones only, with some absent. The sample yields fewer than 8,500 clones, 55% to 75% seen once. Source: CD4+ or CD8+ T cells sorted from blood, taken in a trial of the OX40 agonist ivuxolimab. Receptors were obtained from an adult with an advanced solid tumor such as melanoma, head and neck, liver or kidney cancer.

The genes are TRBV13 and TRBJ1-1; D not certain. Germline V gene lookup returns CDR1 PRHDT and CDR2 FYEKMQ (reference sequence). This CDR3 region has 14 residues. V gave up 1 base and J gave up 3 bases, with 9 bases separating them. CDR3 residues: CASSLDVTYTEAFF. The CDR3 DNA follows: TGTGCCAGCAGCTTAGATGTTACTTACACTGAAGCTTTCTTT.

V usage is TRBV6-5 and J usage is TRBJ2-7; D gene uncertain. Trimming stripped 5 bases from V and 0 bases from J, with 8 bases between. The germline gives CDR1 MNHEY, CDR2 SVGAGI. The CDR3 extends over 13 amino acids. CDR3 in DNA: TGTGCCAGCAGTGGATCATCCTCCTACGAGCAGTACTTC. Its protein is CASSGSSSYEQYF.

The chain carries TRBV7-2 and TRBJ2-3, with D tentatively TRBD1 (6 bases). This CDR3 contains 17 residues. Trimming took 2 bases from V and 2 from J, leaving 17 bases between them. In germline, CDR1 is SGHTA, CDR2 FQGNSA. The CDR3 protein is CASSLNGWGRNTDTQYF. The CDR3 DNA reads TGTGCCAGCAGCTTAAATGGTTGGGGGCGGAACACAGATACGCAGTATTTT. Variable domain in full (rest from reference TRBV7-2 and TRBJ2-3): GAGVSQSPSNKVTEKGKDVELRCDPISGHTALYWYRQSLGQGLEFLIYFQGNSAPDKSGLPSDRFSAERTGGSVSTLTIQRTQQEDSAVYLCASSLNGWGRNTDTQYFGPGTRLTVL.

The chain carries TRBV7-2 and TRBJ2-1; no reliable D call. V lost 7 bases to trimming and J lost 2 bases, with 6 bases between them. Per the germline V gene, CDR1 is SGHTA and CDR2 is FQGNSA. The CDR3 has 12 amino acids. CDR3 region: CASNPPYNEQFF. Here the CDR3 DNA reads TGTGCCAGCAACCCACCCTACAATGAGCAGTTCTTC.

The chain uses TRBV27 and TRBJ2-7, with TRBD2 as a possible D gene (5 bases). CDR3 length equals 11 residues. Germline CDR1 MNHEY, CDR2 SMNVEV (reference sequence). The V end was cut by 10 bases, the J end by 4 bases, with 11 bases between. In DNA, the CDR3 is TGTGCCACCCCTCGGAGGTACGAGCAGTACTTC. Protein sequence: CATPRRYEQYF.

As DNA, the CDR3 is TGTGCCAGCAGCTTTTTCCCGGACGGATACAATGAGCAGTTCTTC. Encoded protein: CASSFFPDGYNEQFF. This sequence joins TRBV11-2 and TRBJ2-1; D not certain. V was pared by 3 bases and J by 4 bases, with 13 bases between. The CDR3 is 15 amino acids. CDR1 is SGHAT, CDR2 FQNNGV, per germline.

This clone is medium-sized (0.01 to 0.1%). The chain couples TRBV19 to TRBJ1-5, with TRBD1 identical over 7 bases. V dropped 6 bases and J dropped 3; count of bases not matched to a gene: 2. Per the germline V gene, CDR1 is LNHDA and CDR2 is SQIVND (reference sequence). The CDR3 has 13 amino acids. As DNA, the CDR3 is TGTGCCAGTAGCGGGACAGCCAATCAGCCCCAGCATTTT. Translating gives CASSGTANQPQHF.

The rearrangement uses TRBV2 and TRBJ2-7; D is perhaps TRBD2 (6 bases). Germline lookup yields CDR1 SNHLY and CDR2 FYNNEI. Trimming removed 4 bases from V and 6 bases from J, with 19 bases in between. The CDR3 is 15 amino acids. This CDR3 is CASSARTTLLLEQYF. CDR3 bases: TGTGCCAGCAGTGCCAGGACTACGCTTCTGCTCGAGCAGTACTTC.

This clone was detected only once. This sequence joins TRBV11-3 and TRBJ2-3, with a tentative D call TRBD2 (6 bases). The V gene's germline CDR1 is SGHNT and CDR2 YENEEA. Trimming shortened V by 6 bases and J by 2 bases, and 15 bases separated the two germline ends. CDR3 length equals 15 residues. CDR3 amino acids: CASRTRGLYTDTQYF. In nucleotides, the CDR3 is TGTGCCAGCAGAACCCGGGGACTTTACACAGATACGCAGTATTTT.